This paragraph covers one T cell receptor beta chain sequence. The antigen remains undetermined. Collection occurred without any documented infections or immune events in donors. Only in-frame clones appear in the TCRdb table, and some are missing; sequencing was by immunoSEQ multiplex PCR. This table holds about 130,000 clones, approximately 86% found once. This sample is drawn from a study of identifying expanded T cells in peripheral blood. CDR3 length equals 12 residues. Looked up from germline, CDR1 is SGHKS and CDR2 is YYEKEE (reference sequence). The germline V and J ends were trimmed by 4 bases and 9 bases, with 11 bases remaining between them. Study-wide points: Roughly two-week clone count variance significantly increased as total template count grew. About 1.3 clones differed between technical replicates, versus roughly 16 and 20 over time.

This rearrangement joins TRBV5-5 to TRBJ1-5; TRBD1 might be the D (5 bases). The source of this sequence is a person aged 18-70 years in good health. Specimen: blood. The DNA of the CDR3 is TGTGCCAGCAGCGATATCCAGGGGCCCCAGCATTTT. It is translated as CASSDIQGPQHF.